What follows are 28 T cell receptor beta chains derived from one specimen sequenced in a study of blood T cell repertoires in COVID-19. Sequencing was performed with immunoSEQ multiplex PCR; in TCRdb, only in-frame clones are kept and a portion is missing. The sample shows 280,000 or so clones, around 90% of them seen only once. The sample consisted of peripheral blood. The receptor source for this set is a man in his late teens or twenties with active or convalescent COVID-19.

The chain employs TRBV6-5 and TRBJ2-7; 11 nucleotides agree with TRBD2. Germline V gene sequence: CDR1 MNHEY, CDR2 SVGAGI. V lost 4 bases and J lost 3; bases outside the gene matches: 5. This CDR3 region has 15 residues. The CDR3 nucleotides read TGTGCCAGCAGTTCACTAGCGGGGGCGCACTACGAGCAGTACTTC. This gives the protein CASSSLAGAHYEQYF.

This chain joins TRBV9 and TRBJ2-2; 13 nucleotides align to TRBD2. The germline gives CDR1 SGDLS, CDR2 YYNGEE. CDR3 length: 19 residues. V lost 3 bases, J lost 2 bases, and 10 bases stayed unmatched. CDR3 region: CASSAIRTSGGYNTGELFF. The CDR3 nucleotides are TGTGCCAGCAGCGCAATAAGGACTAGCGGGGGCTACAACACCGGGGAGCTGTTTTTT.

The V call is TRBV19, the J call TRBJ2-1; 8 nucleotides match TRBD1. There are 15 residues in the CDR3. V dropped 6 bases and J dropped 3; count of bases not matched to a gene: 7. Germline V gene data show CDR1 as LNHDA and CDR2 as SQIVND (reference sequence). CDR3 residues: CASSPDRANYNEQFF. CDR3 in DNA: TGTGCCAGTAGCCCGGACAGGGCCAACTACAATGAGCAGTTCTTC.

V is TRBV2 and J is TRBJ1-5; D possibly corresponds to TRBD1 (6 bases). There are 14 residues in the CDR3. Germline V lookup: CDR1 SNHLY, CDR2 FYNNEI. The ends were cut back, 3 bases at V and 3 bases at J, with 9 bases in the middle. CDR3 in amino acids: CASSEQGTNQPQHF. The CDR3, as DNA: TGTGCCAGCAGTGAGCAGGGGACCAATCAGCCCCAGCATTTT.

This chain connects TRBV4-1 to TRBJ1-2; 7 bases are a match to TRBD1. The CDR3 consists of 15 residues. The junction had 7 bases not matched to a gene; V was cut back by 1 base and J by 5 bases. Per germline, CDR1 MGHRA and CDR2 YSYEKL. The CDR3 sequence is CASSQGGQEIYGYTF. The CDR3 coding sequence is TGCGCCAGCAGCCAAGGCGGACAGGAGATATATGGCTACACCTTC.

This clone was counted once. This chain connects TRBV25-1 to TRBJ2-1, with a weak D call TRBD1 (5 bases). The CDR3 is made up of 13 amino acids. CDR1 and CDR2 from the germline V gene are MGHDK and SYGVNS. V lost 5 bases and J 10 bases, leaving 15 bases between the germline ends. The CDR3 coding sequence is TGTGCCAGCAGTTTCTCCCTCAGGGTAGAGCAGTTCTTC. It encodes CASSFSLRVEQFF.

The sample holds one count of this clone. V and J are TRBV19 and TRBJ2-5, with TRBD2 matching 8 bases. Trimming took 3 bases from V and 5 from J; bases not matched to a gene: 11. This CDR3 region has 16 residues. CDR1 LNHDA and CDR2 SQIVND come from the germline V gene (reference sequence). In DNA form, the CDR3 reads TGTGCCAGTAGTATTCGGACTAGCCCGGGCATGGAGACCCAGTACTTC. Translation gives CASSIRTSPGMETQYF.

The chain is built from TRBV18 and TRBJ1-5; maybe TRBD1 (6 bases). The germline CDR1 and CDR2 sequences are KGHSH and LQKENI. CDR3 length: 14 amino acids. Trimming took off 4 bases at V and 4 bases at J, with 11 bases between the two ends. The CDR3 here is CASSHEQGNQPQHF. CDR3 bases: TGTGCCAGCTCACACGAACAGGGAAATCAGCCCCAGCATTTT. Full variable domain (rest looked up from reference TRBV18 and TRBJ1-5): NAGVMQNPRHLVRRRGQEARLRCSPMKGHSHVYWYRQLPEEGLKFMVYLQKENIIDESGMPKERFSAEFPKEGPSILRIQQVVRGDSAAYFCASSHEQGNQPQHFGDGTRLSIL.

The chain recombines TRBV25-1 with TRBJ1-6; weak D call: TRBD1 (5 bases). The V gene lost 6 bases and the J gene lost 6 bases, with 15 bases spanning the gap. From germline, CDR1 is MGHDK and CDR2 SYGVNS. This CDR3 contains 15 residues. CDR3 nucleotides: TGTGCCAGCAGACCCGGTAGGGGTCGTAATTCACCCCTCCACTTT. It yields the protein CASRPGRGRNSPLHF.

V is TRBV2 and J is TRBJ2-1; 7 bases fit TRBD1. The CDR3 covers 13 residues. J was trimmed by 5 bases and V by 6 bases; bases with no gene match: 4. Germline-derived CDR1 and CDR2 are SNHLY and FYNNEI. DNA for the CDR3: TGTGCCAGCAGCCCCGGGACAGACAATGAGCAGTTCTTC. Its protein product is CASSPGTDNEQFF.

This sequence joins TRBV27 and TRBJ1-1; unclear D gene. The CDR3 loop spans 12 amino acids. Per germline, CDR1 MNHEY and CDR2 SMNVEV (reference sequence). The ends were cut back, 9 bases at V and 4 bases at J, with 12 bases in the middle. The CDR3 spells CARPFPGTEAFF. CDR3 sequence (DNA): TGTGCCAGACCTTTTCCCGGCACTGAAGCTTTCTTT.

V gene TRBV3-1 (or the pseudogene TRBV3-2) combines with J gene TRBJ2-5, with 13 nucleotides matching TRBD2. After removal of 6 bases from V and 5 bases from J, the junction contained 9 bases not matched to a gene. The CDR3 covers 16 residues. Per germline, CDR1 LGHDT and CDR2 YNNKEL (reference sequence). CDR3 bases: TGTGCCAGCAGGCTTACTAGCGGGGGGGCCCGGGAGACCCAGTACTTC. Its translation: CASRLTSGGARETQYF.

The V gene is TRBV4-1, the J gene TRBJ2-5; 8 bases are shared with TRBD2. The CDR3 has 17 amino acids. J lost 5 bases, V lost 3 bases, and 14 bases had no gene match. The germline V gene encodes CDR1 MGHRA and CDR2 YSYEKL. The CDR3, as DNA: TGCGCCAGCAGCCACCCGGGGAGCGGGGGCTCGGGGGAGACCCAGTACTTC. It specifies CASSHPGSGGSGETQYF.

The chain's CDR3 is CASSESQGHEQFF. The CDR3 DNA is TGTGCCAGCAGTGAATCGCAGGGGCATGAGCAGTTCTTC. The chain joins TRBV25-1 to TRBJ2-1; D may be TRBD1 (6 bases). Germline CDR1 reads MGHDK; CDR2 reads SYGVNS. The CDR3 has 13 amino acids. V shed 1 base and J shed 8 bases, with 9 bases lying between them.

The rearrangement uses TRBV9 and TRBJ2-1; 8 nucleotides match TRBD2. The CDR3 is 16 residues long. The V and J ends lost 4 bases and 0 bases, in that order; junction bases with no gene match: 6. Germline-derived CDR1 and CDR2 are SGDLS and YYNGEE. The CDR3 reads CASSLGAGGSYNEQFF. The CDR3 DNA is TGTGCCAGCAGCCTCGGGGCGGGGGGCTCCTACAATGAGCAGTTCTTC.

The CDR3 region has the DNA TGTGCCACCAGCAGAGGGGAGTCATACTCTGGAAACACCATATATTTT. This encodes CATSRGESYSGNTIYF. This chain connects TRBV15 to TRBJ1-3; no definite D call. The ends were cut back, 1 base at V and 0 bases at J, with 10 bases in the middle. Germline-derived CDR1 and CDR2 are LNHNV and YYDKDF (reference sequence). The CDR3 loop spans 16 amino acids.

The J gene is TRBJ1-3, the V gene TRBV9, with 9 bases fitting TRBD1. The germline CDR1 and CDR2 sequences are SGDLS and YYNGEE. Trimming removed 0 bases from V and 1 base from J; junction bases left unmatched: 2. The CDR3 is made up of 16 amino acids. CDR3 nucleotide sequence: TGTGCCAGCAGCGTAGCCGGGACAGGGTCTGGAAACACCATATATTTT. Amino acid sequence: CASSVAGTGSGNTIYF.

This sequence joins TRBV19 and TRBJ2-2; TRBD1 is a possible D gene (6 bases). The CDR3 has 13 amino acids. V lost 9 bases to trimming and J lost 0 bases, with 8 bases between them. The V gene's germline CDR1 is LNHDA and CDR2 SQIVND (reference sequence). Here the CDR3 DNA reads TGTGCCAGCCGGGACACGAACACCGGGGAGCTGTTTTTT. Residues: CASRDTNTGELFF.

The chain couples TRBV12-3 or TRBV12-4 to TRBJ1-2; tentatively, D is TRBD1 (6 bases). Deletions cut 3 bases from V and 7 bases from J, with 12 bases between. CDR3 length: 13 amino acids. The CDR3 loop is CASSFNREVGYTF. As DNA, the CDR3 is TGTGCCAGCAGTTTTAACAGGGAAGTTGGCTACACCTTC.

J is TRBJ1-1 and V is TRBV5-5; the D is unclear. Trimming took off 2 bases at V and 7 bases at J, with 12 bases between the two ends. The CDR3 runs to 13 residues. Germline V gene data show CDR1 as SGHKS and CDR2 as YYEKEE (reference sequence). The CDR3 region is CASSFLQKHEAFF. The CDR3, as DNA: TGTGCCAGCAGCTTTCTCCAGAAACATGAAGCTTTCTTT.

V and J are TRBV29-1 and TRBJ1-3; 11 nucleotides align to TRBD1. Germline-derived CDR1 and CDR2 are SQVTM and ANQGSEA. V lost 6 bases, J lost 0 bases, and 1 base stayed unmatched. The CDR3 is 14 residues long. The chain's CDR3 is CSVGTGGSGNTIYF. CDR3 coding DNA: TGCAGCGTGGGGACAGGGGGCTCTGGAAACACCATATATTTT.

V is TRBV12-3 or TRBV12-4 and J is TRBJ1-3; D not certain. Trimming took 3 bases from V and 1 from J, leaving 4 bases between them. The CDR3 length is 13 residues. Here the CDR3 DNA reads TGTGCCAGCAGTTTGTCTTCTGGAAACACCATATATTTT. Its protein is CASSLSSGNTIYF.

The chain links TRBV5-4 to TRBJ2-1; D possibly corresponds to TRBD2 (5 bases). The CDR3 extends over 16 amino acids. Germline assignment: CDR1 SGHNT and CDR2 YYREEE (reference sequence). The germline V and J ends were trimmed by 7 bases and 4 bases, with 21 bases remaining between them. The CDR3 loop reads CASSPRALGLYNEQFF. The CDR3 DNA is TGTGCCAGCTCCCCGCGGGCCCTCGGATTATACAATGAGCAGTTCTTC.

This chain's CDR3 is CASSLKRSSYEQYF. CDR3 DNA sequence: TGTGCCAGTAGTCTTAAGAGGAGCTCCTACGAGCAGTACTTC. The chain joins TRBV19 to TRBJ2-7; no clear D gene. Per germline, CDR1 LNHDA and CDR2 SQIVND (reference sequence). Between the trimmed V and J ends, which lost 5 bases and 0 bases, there was a span of 11 bases. CDR3 size: 14 residues.

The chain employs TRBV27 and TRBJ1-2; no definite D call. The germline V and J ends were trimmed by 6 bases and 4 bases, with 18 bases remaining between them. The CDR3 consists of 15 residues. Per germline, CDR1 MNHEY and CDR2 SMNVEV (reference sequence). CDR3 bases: TGTGCCAGCAGCCCCCTTCTAGGAGGACTCTATGGCTACACCTTC. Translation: CASSPLLGGLYGYTF.

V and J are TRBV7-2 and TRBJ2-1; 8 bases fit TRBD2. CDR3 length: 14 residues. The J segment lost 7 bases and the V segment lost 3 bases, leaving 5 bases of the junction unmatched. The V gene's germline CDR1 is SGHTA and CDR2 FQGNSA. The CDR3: CASSFIVAGNEQFF. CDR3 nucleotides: TGTGCCAGCAGCTTCATAGTAGCGGGGAATGAGCAGTTCTTC.

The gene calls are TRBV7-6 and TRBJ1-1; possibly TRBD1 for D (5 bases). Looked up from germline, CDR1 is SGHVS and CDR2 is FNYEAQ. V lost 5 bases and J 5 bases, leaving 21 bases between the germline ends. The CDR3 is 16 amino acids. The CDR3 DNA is TGTGCCAGCAGCCCCACTCAGCAGGGTCCCGTGACTGAAGCTTTCTTT. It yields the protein CASSPTQQGPVTEAFF.

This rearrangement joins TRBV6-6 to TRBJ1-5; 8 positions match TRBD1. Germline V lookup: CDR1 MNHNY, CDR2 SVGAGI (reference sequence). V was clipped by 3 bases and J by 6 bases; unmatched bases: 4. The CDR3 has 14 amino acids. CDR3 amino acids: CASSYLDRAQPQHF. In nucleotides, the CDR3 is TGTGCCAGCAGTTATTTGGACAGGGCTCAGCCCCAGCATTTT.